This TCR beta chain emerged from a study of T cell repertoires in cytomegalovirus infection. As for the study in general: Matching HLA type, along with CMV infection, was indicated by public TCR beta signatures. General study points: Using cumulative public TCR beta family frequency, the authors identified those who carried CMV together with the relevant HLA. In two of eight donors, the top clonotype was HLA-C-restricted CMV-specific.

Ten or more counts support this clonotype. Its antigen is currently unknown. TCRdb reanalysed the reads using MiXCR and keeps one entry per CDR3 protein. This sample has approximately 240,000 distinct CDR3 sequences, with 9% to 15% found just once. Germline V gives CDR1 SEHNR, CDR2 FQNEAQ (reference sequence). This CDR3 contains 13 residues. V gave up 1 base and J gave up 1 base, with 3 bases separating them. This sequence originates from a human donor in good health (CMV status not recorded). Some clones in this sample may be carry-over from other donors' samples. The specimen was PBMCs. The J gene is TRBJ2-3, the V gene TRBV7-9; D gene unclear. CDR3 nucleotide sequence: TGTGCCAGCAGCTTAGATGGCACAGATACGCAGTATTTT. Translation: CASSLDGTDTQYF. The full variable domain, with the rest looked up from reference TRBV7-9 and TRBJ2-3, is DTGVSQNPRHKITKRGQNVTFRCDPISEHNRLYWYRQTLGQGPEFLTYFQNEAQLEKSRLLSDRFSAERPKGSFSTLEIQRTEQGDSAMYLCASSLDGTDTQYFGPGTRLTVL.